The TCR beta chain described here comes from a study of shared clonotypes between healthy human individuals. Study-wide background: A couple of female and a few male donors aged 18 to 49 were enrolled. Study-level findings and limits: Non-shared clonotypes showed lower generation probabilities than clonotypes common to all four donors.

Assay used: immunoSEQ multiplex PCR; TCRdb lists only in-frame clones, some missing. The profile shows about 2.3 million clones, 85% to 95% of them singletons. About this clone itself: Its antigen is currently unknown.

Sequenced: naive CD4+ T cells from PBMCs. Noted subset: CD45RA+ positively selected. This clonotype was obtained from a young man in good health. Some clones in this sample may be carry-over from other donors' samples.

The CDR3 nucleotides are TGTGCCAGTAGTGGGTCCTTAGGTGGGACCAAAAACATTCAGTACTTC. It yields the protein CASSGSLGGTKNIQYF. The chain links TRBV19 to TRBJ2-4; D is unclear. The germline V gene has CDR1 LNHDA and CDR2 SQIVND (reference sequence). V was cut by 5 bases and J by 2 bases, with 16 bases left in between. The CDR3 has 16 amino acids.